The entry below describes one TCR beta chain. The V and J ends lost 4 bases and 2 bases respectively, with 11 bases between them. The CDR3 is 14 amino acids. Looked up from germline, CDR1 is LGHDT and CDR2 is YNNKEL (reference sequence). The data were obtained in a study of blood T cell repertoires in COVID-19. Study-wide context: COVID-19 samples collected from the United States, Italy and Spain covered acute and convalescent phases.

The method was immunoSEQ multiplex PCR; TCRdb's version includes in-frame clones alone and lacks a portion of them. Among some 57,000 clones listed, 70% to 90% were seen once. Source material: peripheral blood. This sequence originates from a man in his 70s with acute or convalescent COVID-19. The chain joins TRBV3-1 (or the pseudogene TRBV3-2) to TRBJ1-1; a possible D gene is TRBD1 (5 bases). CDR3 in amino acids: CASSPYGGNTEAFF. CDR3 in DNA: TGTGCCAGCAGCCCGTACGGGGGTAACACTGAAGCTTTCTTT.